The next 17 T cell receptor beta chains were all read from a single sample in a study of response to subunit inactivated influenza vaccine. One entry per CDR3 protein, called by TCRdb with MiXCR from the RT-PCR reads. This sample has 450,000 to 600,000 distinct CDR3 sequences, with 7.6% found just once. The sequencing here drew on PBMCs from blood, taken 23 months after vaccination. These receptors all stem from a man aged 50-75 years who received an inactivated influenza vaccine.

The table lists this clonotype with a few counts. The V gene is TRBV6-1, the J gene TRBJ2-7; 9 nucleotides agree with TRBD2. The V segment lost 6 bases and the J segment 5 bases; nucleotides outside the gene matches: 8. This CDR3 region has 14 residues. In germline, CDR1 is MNHNS, CDR2 SASEGT. The CDR3 region is CASRSSGGLDEQYF. DNA of the CDR3: TGTGCCAGCAGGTCGAGCGGGGGGCTGGACGAGCAGTACTTC.

The table lists this clonotype with many counts. The J gene is TRBJ2-7, the V gene TRBV20-1; possible D gene TRBD1, 6 bases. The CDR3 loop spans 14 amino acids. V was clipped by 0 bases and J by 4 bases, with 13 bases between them. Germline loops: CDR1 DFQATT, CDR2 SNEGSKA (reference sequence). CDR3 sequence (DNA): TGCAGTGCTAGAGATATGGGGGCGGCTTACGAGCAGTACTTC. Residues: CSARDMGAAYEQYF.

This clonotype was seen repeatedly, ten times or more. This chain connects TRBV5-1 to TRBJ2-5; 10 bases agree with TRBD2. CDR1 is SGHRS and CDR2 is YFSETQ in the germline V gene. The CDR3 contains 16 residues. The trim removed 0 bases at V and 9 bases at J, leaving 11 bases unmatched. The CDR3 nucleotides are TGCGCCAGCAGCTTGGGGACTAGCGGACCAAGAGAAGCCCAGTACTTC. Its translation is CASSLGTSGPREAQYF.

The genes are TRBV7-9 and TRBJ1-2; 9 nucleotides match TRBD1. This CDR3 is 13 amino acids long. V shed 5 bases, J shed 4 bases, and the junction held 2 bases outside the gene matches. Germline V CDR1 and CDR2: SEHNR, FQNEAQ (reference sequence). The CDR3 DNA reads TGTGCCAGCAGCGTACAGGGGGCCTATGGCTACACCTTC. Its translation: CASSVQGAYGYTF.

The V and J genes are TRBV10-3 and TRBJ2-3; 9 positions match TRBD2. Germline V CDR1 and CDR2: ENHRY, SYGVKD. CDR3 size: 17 residues. V shed 6 bases, J shed 5 bases, and the junction held 15 bases outside the gene matches. The CDR3 DNA is TGTGCCATCAGCGACCCTTCCCGCGGGGGGGTTGGAGATACGCAGTATTTT. Encoded protein: CAISDPSRGGVGDTQYF.

There are a few counts of this clonotype. An end of the junction differs from the germline gene, which may be a read error. This rearrangement joins TRBV24-1 to TRBJ1-1; D is perhaps TRBD1 (5 bases). Germline V gene lookup returns CDR1 KGHDR and CDR2 SFDVKD. CDR3 length: 12 residues. CDR3 DNA sequence: TGTGCAACCAAGGGGCTGAACACTGAAGCTTTCTTT. Amino acid sequence: CATKGLNTEAFF.

The sample holds a few counts of this clonotype. The chain couples TRBV7-8 to TRBJ1-3; 11 nucleotides line up with TRBD1. The CDR3 runs 18 residues. The V gene end was trimmed by 3 bases and the J gene end by 3 bases; junction bases not matched to a gene: 10. CDR1 is SGHVS, CDR2 FQNEAQ, per germline. DNA for the CDR3: TGTGCCAGCAGCTTGATCGGGACAGGGGGTGCCGTTGGAAACACCATATATTTT. Amino acids: CASSLIGTGGAVGNTIYF.

This clonotype occurred a few times. This chain links TRBV5-6 with TRBJ2-3; tentative D call: TRBD1 (5 bases). Per the germline V gene, CDR1 is SGHDT and CDR2 is YYEEEE. CDR3 size: 13 residues. V was cut by 5 bases and J by 6 bases, with 13 bases left in between. CDR3 in amino acids: CASRGQNRDTQYF. The CDR3 bases are TGTGCCAGCAGAGGTCAGAACAGGGATACGCAGTATTTT.

This clonotype has more than one count but fewer than ten. The chain joins TRBV6-1 to TRBJ2-2, with D perhaps TRBD2 (6 bases). The CDR3 contains 12 residues. V lost 6 bases to trimming and J lost 7 bases, with 9 bases between them. Germline V lookup: CDR1 MNHNS, CDR2 SASEGT. CDR3 residues: CASRAGNGELFF. CDR3 nucleotides: TGTGCCAGCAGGGCGGGGAACGGGGAGCTGTTTTTT.

This clonotype was seen more than once but under ten times. The chain has TRBV12-3 or TRBV12-4 and TRBJ2-3; no firm D call. The CDR3 runs 14 residues. V gave up 2 bases and J gave up 4 bases, with 10 bases separating them. DNA for the CDR3: TGTGCCAGCAGTTTAAAGGGTTCGGCAGATACGCAGTATTTT. Its protein product is CASSLKGSADTQYF.

This clonotype appeared a few times. The chain uses TRBV10-3 and TRBJ2-5; D unclear. In germline, CDR1 is ENHRY, CDR2 SYGVKD. This CDR3 region has 12 residues. With 2 bases removed from V and 7 bases from J, the gap between germline ends came to 8 bases. CDR3 in amino acids: CAISEDLRTQYF. The CDR3 DNA sequence: TGTGCCATCAGTGAGGATCTAAGGACCCAGTACTTC.

There are many counts of this clonotype. V is TRBV4-2 and J is TRBJ1-4; a possible D gene is TRBD1 (5 bases). With 3 bases removed from V and 0 bases from J, the gap between germline ends came to 11 bases. From germline, CDR1 is LGHNA and CDR2 YNFKEQ. This CDR3 spans 16 amino acids. The CDR3, as DNA: TGTGCCAGCAGCCAGAACCAGGGAGCAACTAATGAAAAACTGTTTTTT. Translation gives CASSQNQGATNEKLFF.

In this sample, this clonotype turned up a few times. The CDR3 bases are TGTGCCAGCAGTTTATCGAACAGCCATCACGGCTACACCTTC. Its protein is CASSLSNSHHGYTF. The genes are TRBV27 and TRBJ1-2; no clear D gene. The ends were cut back, 0 bases at V and 8 bases at J, with 13 bases in the middle. The CDR3 covers 14 residues. The germline gives CDR1 MNHEY, CDR2 SMNVEV (reference sequence).

The V call is TRBV2, the J call TRBJ2-3; D is ambiguous. There are 15 residues in the CDR3. V lost 0 bases and J 0 bases, leaving 7 bases between the germline ends. From germline, CDR1 is SNHLY and CDR2 FYNNEI. CDR3: CASSEALASTDTQYF. For the CDR3, the DNA is TGTGCCAGCAGTGAAGCTTTGGCTAGCACAGATACGCAGTATTTT.

The sample holds many counts of this clonotype. The rearrangement links TRBV12-3 or TRBV12-4 to TRBJ1-6; 9 bases are shared with TRBD1. The CDR3 contains 14 residues. V dropped 2 bases and J dropped 9; count of bases not matched to a gene: 2. The CDR3 loop reads CASSLSDRGSPLHF. CDR3 nucleotide sequence: TGTGCCAGCAGTTTATCGGACAGGGGTTCACCCCTCCACTTT.

The chain has TRBV5-1 and TRBJ1-1; perhaps TRBD1 as D (6 bases). The CDR3 runs 14 residues. V gave up 0 bases and J gave up 7 bases, with 13 bases separating them. Germline CDR1 is SGHRS and CDR2 is YFSETQ. The CDR3 region is CASSLAKRTVEAFF. The CDR3 DNA follows: TGCGCCAGCAGCTTGGCCAAGCGGACAGTTGAAGCTTTCTTT.

This clonotype showed up just a few times. The chain carries TRBV7-9 and TRBJ1-2; D uncertain. Looked up from germline, CDR1 is SEHNR and CDR2 is FQNEAQ (reference sequence). This CDR3 is built from 16 residues. Trimming shortened V by 6 bases and J by 4 bases, and 21 bases separated the two germline ends. The CDR3 here is CASRSLRTEPGYGYTF. The CDR3, as DNA: TGTGCCAGCAGGTCTCTAAGGACCGAGCCTGGCTATGGCTACACCTTC.